The present T cell receptor beta chain was sequenced within a study of OX40 agonist ivuxolimab in advanced cancers. Study-wide background: Prior anti-PD-1, anti-PD-L1 or anti-CTLA-4 therapy did not bar entry, and roughly 40% had some.

This table comes from immunoSEQ multiplex PCR, and its TCRdb copy is limited to in-frame clones, with some not included. The sample has roughly 100,000 clones, approximately 90% seen once. The study's findings and limits: Averaged across samples, CD8+ T cells carried more expanded clones than CD4+ did. Dosing at 0.1 to 3.0 mg/kg was accompanied by clonal expansion of CD4+ and CD8+ blood T cells by week 6.

J lost 1 base, V lost 5 bases, and 5 bases had no gene match. Germline CDR1 LNHNV, CDR2 YYDKDF (reference sequence). The CDR3 is made up of 16 amino acids. Regarding this clone: The antigen remains undetermined.

Sampling times: baseline, cycle 4 day 1, cycle 7 day 1. The V call is TRBV15, the J call TRBJ1-3; 10 bases map to TRBD1. This receptor was taken from an adult with an advanced solid tumor such as melanoma, head and neck, liver or kidney cancer. This specimen consisted of CD4+ or CD8+ T cells sorted from blood, obtained in a trial of the OX40 agonist ivuxolimab. In nucleotides, the CDR3 is TGTGCCACCAGCTCCCGACAGGGGGCTTCTGGAAACACCATATATTTT. This gives the protein CATSSRQGASGNTIYF.